These 7 T cell receptor beta chains share one sample of origin, sequenced in a study of blood T cell repertoires in COVID-19. Sequencing used immunoSEQ multiplex PCR; TCRdb keeps in-frame clones, though not all of them. The profile covers 250,000 to 300,000 clones, with about nine tenths appearing a single time and roughly 2.4% taken by the ten largest. Sequenced sample: peripheral blood. These receptors all stem from a woman in her forties or fifties who had recovered from COVID-19.

The genes are TRBV4-1 and TRBJ1-1; possibly TRBD1 for D (6 bases). The length of the CDR3 is 17 residues. V was clipped by 1 base and J by 0 bases, with 15 bases between them. Per germline, CDR1 MGHRA and CDR2 YSYEKL. The CDR3 DNA follows: TGCGCCAGCAGCCAAGGGCAGGGGAACAAGGTGAACACTGAAGCTTTCTTT. Translating gives CASSQGQGNKVNTEAFF.

The chain couples TRBV5-4 to TRBJ2-5; weak D call: TRBD2 (6 bases). The CDR3 runs 16 residues. Looked up from germline, CDR1 is SGHNT and CDR2 is YYREEE (reference sequence). The V and J ends lost 6 bases and 2 bases respectively, with 20 bases between them. CDR3 in amino acids: CASTFSVRGAQETQYF. CDR3 DNA sequence: TGTGCCAGCACCTTCTCAGTCCGCGGGGCACAAGAGACCCAGTACTTC.

This clone showed up many times. This chain connects TRBV18 to TRBJ2-5; 9 bases agree with TRBD2. CDR1 and CDR2 from the germline V gene are KGHSH and LQKENI. There are 17 residues in the CDR3. V gave up 0 bases and J gave up 1 base; unmatched junction bases: 6. In DNA, the CDR3 is TGTGCCAGCTCACCACCTGTGATAGCGGGAGCCCAAGAGACCCAGTACTTC. Translating gives CASSPPVIAGAQETQYF.

The chain combines TRBV5-1 with TRBJ1-1; the D gene is possibly TRBD1 (6 bases). The germline V and J ends were trimmed by 4 bases and 0 bases, with 10 bases remaining between them. The CDR3 consists of 14 residues. CDR1 and CDR2 (germline): SGHRS, YFSETQ. The CDR3 nucleotides read TGCGCCAGCAGCCGCGGACAGTTGAACACTGAAGCTTTCTTT. Amino acid sequence: CASSRGQLNTEAFF.

The CDR3 nucleotides are TGTGCCAGCAGCTTCGGACAGGGGGTAAACACCATATATTTT. This translates into CASSFGQGVNTIYF. This rearrangement joins TRBV7-2 to TRBJ1-3; 10 bases are a match to TRBD1. Trimming removed 3 bases from V and 6 bases from J; junction bases left unmatched: 2. The CDR3 extends over 14 amino acids. The germline V gene has CDR1 SGHTA and CDR2 FQGNSA. Combining the CDR3 with reference TRBV7-2 and TRBJ1-3 gives the whole variable domain GAGVSQSPSNKVTEKGKDVELRCDPISGHTALYWYRQSLGQGLEFLIYFQGNSAPDKSGLPSDRFSAERTGGSVSTLTIQRTQQEDSAVYLCASSFGQGVNTIYFGEGSWLTVV.

The CDR3 DNA is TGTGCCAGCAGTTCAGGGCGGGGGGCGCCGGGCTACACCTTC. Translation: CASSSGRGAPGYTF. The chain employs TRBV21-1 and TRBJ1-2. TRBV21-1 is given as a pseudogene. The CDR3 sequence is 14 residues long.

The V gene is TRBV30, the J gene TRBJ1-2; D uncertain. Trimming pared 1 base from V and 6 bases from J, leaving 12 bases between. The CDR3 is 13 residues long. Germline V gives CDR1 GTSNPN, CDR2 SVGIG (reference sequence). CDR3 DNA: TGTGCCTGGAGTGCCCGATTAACTCATGGCTACACCTTC. Amino acids: CAWSARLTHGYTF.